This T cell receptor (beta chain) comes out of a study of naive and memory T cell subsets. Reverse transcription of blood and skin TCR RNA was primed at alpha and beta constant regions. Four PCR rounds used nested alpha and beta constant region primers plus the SP2 primer. From the UMI-ligation and nested PCR reads, TCRdb called clonotypes with MiXCR, one entry per CDR3 protein. The sample contains 15,000 to 20,000 distinct CDR3 sequences, about a tenth of which appear only once. This clonotype appeared a few times. The CDR3 has 15 residues. The germline gives CDR1 MDHEN, CDR2 SYDVKM. Unmatched junction bases numbered 11, after V lost 7 bases and J lost 5 bases. Treatment given: skin biopsy from PPD injection site in Mantoux-positive individual. Reverse transcription used DNase-treated unsorted total RNA, aiming for roughly 1 to 1000 ng. A UMI-containing oligonucleotide was joined by 3' ligation to the TCR cDNA template. Individuals with a positive Mantoux test gave biopsies from PPD-injected skin.

The chain recombines TRBV28 with TRBJ1-2, with 9 bases that match TRBD1. The input for sequencing was skin, taken from a tuberculin skin test site. The clonotype comes from an adult in good health. The DNA of the CDR3 is TGTGCCAGCATTAATGACGGGACAGGGATTTATGGCTACACCTTC. Protein: CASINDGTGIYGYTF.